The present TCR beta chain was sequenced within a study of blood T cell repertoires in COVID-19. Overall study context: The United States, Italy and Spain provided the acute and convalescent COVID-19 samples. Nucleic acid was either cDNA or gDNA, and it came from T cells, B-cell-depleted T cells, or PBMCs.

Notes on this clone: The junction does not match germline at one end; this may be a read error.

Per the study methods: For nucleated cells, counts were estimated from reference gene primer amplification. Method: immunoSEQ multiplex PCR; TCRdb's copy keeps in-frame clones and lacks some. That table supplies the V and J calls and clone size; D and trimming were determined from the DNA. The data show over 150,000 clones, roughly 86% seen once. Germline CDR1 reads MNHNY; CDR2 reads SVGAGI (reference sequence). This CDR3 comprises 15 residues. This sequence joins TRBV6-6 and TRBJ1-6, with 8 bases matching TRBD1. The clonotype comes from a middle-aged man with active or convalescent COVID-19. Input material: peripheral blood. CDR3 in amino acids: CASSPGGSDNSPLHF. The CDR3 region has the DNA TGTGCCAGCAGTCCAGGGGGCTCCGATAATTCACCCCTCCACTTT.